The next 10 T cell receptor beta chains were all read from a single sample in a study of T cell responses to AZD1222 COVID-19 vaccine. Profiling relied on immunoSEQ multiplex PCR, and the TCRdb table lists in-frame clones only, not all of them. The sample comprises approximately 260,000 clones, over 90% of which are singletons, and approximately 0.52% rests with the top ten. This material consisted of peripheral blood, taken on day 0 of AZD1222 vaccination. These receptors originate from an adult in good health.

V is TRBV9 and J is TRBJ2-4, with D unresolved. V was clipped by 0 bases and J by 5 bases, with 18 bases between them. Germline-derived CDR1 and CDR2 are SGDLS and YYNGEE. The CDR3 runs 17 residues. In DNA, the CDR3 is TGTGCCAGCAGCGTAGGTCTCGGTTCGGCGTTCCAAAACATTCAGTACTTC. Translating gives CASSVGLGSAFQNIQYF.

The J gene is TRBJ1-4, the V gene TRBV15; weak D call: TRBD1 (5 bases). Germline V gene data show CDR1 as LNHNV and CDR2 as YYDKDF (reference sequence). The CDR3 is 14 residues long. V was trimmed by 3 bases and J by 4 bases, leaving 9 bases between them. CDR3 bases: TGTGCCACCAGCAGTCGGGACCTTAATGAAAAACTGTTTTTT. Encoded protein: CATSSRDLNEKLFF.

The rearrangement joins TRBV28 to TRBJ1-2; D is ambiguous. The CDR3 has 11 amino acids. CDR1 is MDHEN and CDR2 is SYDVKM in the germline V gene. The V end was cut by 3 bases, the J end by 4 bases, with 3 bases between. Written as DNA, the CDR3 is TGTGCCAGCAGTTTCCCCTATGGCTACACCTTC. This encodes CASSFPYGYTF.

The V and J genes are TRBV15 and TRBJ2-7; D could derive from TRBD1 or TRBD2 (6 bases each). The CDR3 loop spans 14 amino acids. Germline CDR1 is LNHNV and CDR2 is YYDKDF (reference sequence). V gave up 1 base and J gave up 7 bases, with 14 bases separating them. The CDR3 region has the DNA TGTGCCACCAGCAGAGTGGGGGGCCAGGGGGAGCAGTACTTC. Its protein product is CATSRVGGQGEQYF.

This clone was detected a few times. The rearrangement uses TRBV25-1 and TRBJ1-2, with D perhaps matching TRBD1 (5 bases). Germline CDR1 and CDR2: MGHDK and SYGVNS. The ends were cut back, 1 base at V and 4 bases at J, with 16 bases in the middle. The CDR3 runs to 16 residues. The CDR3 DNA sequence: TGTGCCAGCAGTGAATTAGGTGGAGCGGGACTCTATGGCTACACCTTC. It is translated as CASSELGGAGLYGYTF.

The chain combines TRBV7-2 with TRBJ2-2; unclear D gene. Trimming removed 3 bases at V and 1 base at J, with 0 bases between. Germline V gene data show CDR1 as SGHTA and CDR2 as FQGNSA. There are 12 residues in the CDR3. The CDR3 protein is CASSLNTGELFF. In DNA, the CDR3 is TGTGCCAGCAGCTTGAACACCGGGGAGCTGTTTTTT.

CDR3 DNA sequence: TGTGCCAGCACCCTGAGATTCGCAGATACGCAGTATTTT. Amino acids: CASTLRFADTQYF. The genes are TRBV6-5 and TRBJ2-3, with D unclear. Germline values: CDR1 MNHEY, CDR2 SVGAGI. This CDR3 is 13 amino acids long. Trimming removed 7 bases at V and 4 bases at J, with 12 bases between.

Turning to this clone: Other DNA sequences of this sample code for an identical CDR3. The genes are TRBV7-9 and TRBJ1-5; perhaps TRBD1 as D (5 bases). This CDR3 has 13 residues. The germline gives CDR1 SEHNR, CDR2 FQNEAQ (reference sequence). V was trimmed by 3 bases and J by 5 bases, leaving 8 bases between them. This chain's CDR3 is CASSLGGDQPQHF. The CDR3 DNA sequence: TGTGCCAGCAGCTTGGGGGGTGATCAGCCCCAGCATTTT.

The chain employs TRBV9 and TRBJ2-2; D not resolved. V was shortened by 0 bases and J by 6 bases, with 9 bases between the two germline ends. Germline values: CDR1 SGDLS, CDR2 YYNGEE. This CDR3 has 14 amino acids. CDR3 bases: TGTGCCAGCAGCGTAGAGTGGGGTCCCGGGGAGCTGTTTTTT. Residues: CASSVEWGPGELFF.

The chain carries TRBV7-9 and TRBJ2-3; 9 positions agree with TRBD2. CDR1 SEHNR and CDR2 FQNEAQ come from the germline V gene (reference sequence). The CDR3 loop spans 14 amino acids. Losses at the gene ends were 7 bases for V and 8 bases for J; bases not matched to a gene: 10. In DNA form, the CDR3 reads TGTGCCAGCAACGCCGGGACTAGCATTGCTACGCAGTATTTT. Translating gives CASNAGTSIATQYF. The full variable domain, with the rest looked up from reference TRBV7-9 and TRBJ2-3, is DTGVSQNPRHKITKRGQNVTFRCDPISEHNRLYWYRQTLGQGPEFLTYFQNEAQLEKSRLLSDRFSAERPKGSFSTLEIQRTEQGDSAMYLCASNAGTSIATQYFGPGTRLTVL.